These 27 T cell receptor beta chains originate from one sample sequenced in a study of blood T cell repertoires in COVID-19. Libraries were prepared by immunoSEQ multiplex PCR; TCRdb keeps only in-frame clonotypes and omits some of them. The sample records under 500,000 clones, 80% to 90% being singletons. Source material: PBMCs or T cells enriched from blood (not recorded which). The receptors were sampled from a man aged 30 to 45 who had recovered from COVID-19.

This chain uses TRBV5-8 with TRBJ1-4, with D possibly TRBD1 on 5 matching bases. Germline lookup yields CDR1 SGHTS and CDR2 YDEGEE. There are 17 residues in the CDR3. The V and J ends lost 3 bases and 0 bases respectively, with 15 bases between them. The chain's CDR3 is CASSWGGSYSTNEKLFF. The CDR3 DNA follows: TGTGCCAGCAGCTGGGGCGGCAGCTACTCAACTAATGAAAAACTGTTTTTT.

The chain's CDR3 is CASSMQGYQPQHF. In DNA form, the CDR3 reads TGTGCCAGTAGTATGCAGGGGTATCAGCCCCAGCATTTT. J is TRBJ1-5 and V is TRBV19, with D tentatively TRBD1 (6 bases). This CDR3 spans 13 amino acids. With 3 bases removed from V and 5 bases from J, the gap between germline ends came to 8 bases. Germline V gene sequence: CDR1 LNHDA, CDR2 SQIVND (reference sequence).

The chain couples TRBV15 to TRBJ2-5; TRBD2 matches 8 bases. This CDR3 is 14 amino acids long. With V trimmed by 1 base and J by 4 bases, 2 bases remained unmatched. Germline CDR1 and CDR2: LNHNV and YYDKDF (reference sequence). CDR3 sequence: CATSRGLAGETQYF. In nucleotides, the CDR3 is TGTGCCACCAGCAGAGGGCTAGCGGGAGAGACCCAGTACTTC.

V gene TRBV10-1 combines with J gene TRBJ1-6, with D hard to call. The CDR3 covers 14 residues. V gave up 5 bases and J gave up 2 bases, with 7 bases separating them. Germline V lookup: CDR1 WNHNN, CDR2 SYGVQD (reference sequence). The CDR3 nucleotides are TGCGCCAGCAGTACCGGGACCTATAATTCACCCCTCCACTTT. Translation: CASSTGTYNSPLHF.

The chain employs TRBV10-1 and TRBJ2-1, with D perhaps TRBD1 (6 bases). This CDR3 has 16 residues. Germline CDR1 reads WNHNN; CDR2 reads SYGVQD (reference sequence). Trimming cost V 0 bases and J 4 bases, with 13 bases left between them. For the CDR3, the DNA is TGCGCCAGCAGTGAGTCTGGGGGCAGCTTGTACAATGAGCAGTTCTTC. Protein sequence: CASSESGGSLYNEQFF.

CDR3 bases: TGTGCCAGCAGCTTAGAAACGGGGACTAATGAAAAACTGTTTTTT. Protein sequence: CASSLETGTNEKLFF. The V gene is TRBV7-9, the J gene TRBJ1-4; no clear D. From germline, CDR1 is SEHNR and CDR2 FQNEAQ (reference sequence). The CDR3 totals 15 residues. Trimming cost V 1 base and J 2 bases, with 8 bases left between them. Based on the CDR3 plus reference TRBV7-9 and TRBJ1-4, the full variable domain is DTGVSQNPRHKITKRGQNVTFRCDPISEHNRLYWYRQTLGQGPEFLTYFQNEAQLEKSRLLSDRFSAERPKGSFSTLEIQRTEQGDSAMYLCASSLETGTNEKLFFGSGTQLSVL.

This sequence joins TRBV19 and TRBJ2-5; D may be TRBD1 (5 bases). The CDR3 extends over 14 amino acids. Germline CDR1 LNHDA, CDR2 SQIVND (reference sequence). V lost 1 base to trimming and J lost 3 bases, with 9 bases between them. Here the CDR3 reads CASSIARVKETQYF. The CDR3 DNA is TGTGCCAGTAGTATAGCCAGGGTCAAAGAGACCCAGTACTTC.

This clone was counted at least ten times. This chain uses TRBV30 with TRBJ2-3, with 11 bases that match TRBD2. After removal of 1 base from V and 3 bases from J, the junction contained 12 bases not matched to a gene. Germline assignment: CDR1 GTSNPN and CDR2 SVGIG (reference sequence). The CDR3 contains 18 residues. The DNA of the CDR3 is TGTGCCTGGAGTGGACTAGCGGGACGGTTGTTAGGGACAGATACGCAGTATTTT. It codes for CAWSGLAGRLLGTDTQYF.

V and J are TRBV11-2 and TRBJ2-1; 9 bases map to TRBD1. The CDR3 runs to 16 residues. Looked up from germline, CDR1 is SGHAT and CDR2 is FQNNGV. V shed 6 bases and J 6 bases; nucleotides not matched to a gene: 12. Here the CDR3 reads CASRAPGQGLANEQFF. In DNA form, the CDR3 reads TGTGCCAGCAGAGCCCCGGGACAGGGATTGGCCAATGAGCAGTTCTTC.

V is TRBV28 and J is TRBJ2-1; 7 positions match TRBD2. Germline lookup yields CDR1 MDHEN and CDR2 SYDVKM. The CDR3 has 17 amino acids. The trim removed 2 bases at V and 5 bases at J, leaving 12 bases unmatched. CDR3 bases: TGTGCCAGCAGTTTACCCTTAGCGGGTTCCTTCCACAATGAGCAGTTCTTC. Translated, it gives CASSLPLAGSFHNEQFF.

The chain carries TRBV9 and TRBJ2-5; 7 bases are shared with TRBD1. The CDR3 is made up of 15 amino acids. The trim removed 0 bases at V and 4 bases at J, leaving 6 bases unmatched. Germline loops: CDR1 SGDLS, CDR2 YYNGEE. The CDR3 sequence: CASSVEYRGGETQYF. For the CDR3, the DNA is TGTGCCAGCAGCGTAGAGTACAGGGGTGGAGAGACCCAGTACTTC.

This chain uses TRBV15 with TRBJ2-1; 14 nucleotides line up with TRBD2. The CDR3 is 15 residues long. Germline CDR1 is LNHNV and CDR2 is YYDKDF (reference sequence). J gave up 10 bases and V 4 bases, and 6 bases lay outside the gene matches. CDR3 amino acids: CATSMTGLAGEEQFF. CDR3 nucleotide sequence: TGTGCCACCAGCATGACGGGACTAGCGGGAGAAGAGCAGTTCTTC.

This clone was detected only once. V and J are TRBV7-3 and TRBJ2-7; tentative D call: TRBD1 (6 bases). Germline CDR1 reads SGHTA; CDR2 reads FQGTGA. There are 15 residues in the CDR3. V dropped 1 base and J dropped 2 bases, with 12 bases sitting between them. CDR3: CASSLNWGQAYEQYF. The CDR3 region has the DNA TGTGCCAGCAGCTTAAATTGGGGACAAGCCTACGAGCAGTACTTC.

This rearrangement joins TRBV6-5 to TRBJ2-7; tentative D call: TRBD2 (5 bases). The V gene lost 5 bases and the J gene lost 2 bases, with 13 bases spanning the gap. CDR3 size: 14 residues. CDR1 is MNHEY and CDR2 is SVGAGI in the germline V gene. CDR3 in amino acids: CASSPQTGTYEQYF. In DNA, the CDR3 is TGTGCCAGCAGTCCACAGACCGGGACCTACGAGCAGTACTTC.

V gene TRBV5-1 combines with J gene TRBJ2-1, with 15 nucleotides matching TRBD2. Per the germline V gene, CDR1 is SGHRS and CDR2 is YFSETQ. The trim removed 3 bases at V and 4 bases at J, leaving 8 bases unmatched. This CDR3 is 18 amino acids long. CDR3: CASSSGTSGRPGYNEQFF. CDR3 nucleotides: TGCGCCAGCAGCTCCGGGACTAGCGGGAGGCCGGGTTACAATGAGCAGTTCTTC.

In DNA, the CDR3 is TGTGCCAGCAGGATAGGGGCTTCGGGCACTGAAGCTTTCTTT. This encodes CASRIGASGTEAFF. The chain is built from TRBV27 and TRBJ1-1, with D tentatively TRBD1 (5 bases). Germline V gives CDR1 MNHEY, CDR2 SMNVEV (reference sequence). CDR3 length: 14 residues. Trimming pared 6 bases from V and 4 bases from J, leaving 15 bases between.

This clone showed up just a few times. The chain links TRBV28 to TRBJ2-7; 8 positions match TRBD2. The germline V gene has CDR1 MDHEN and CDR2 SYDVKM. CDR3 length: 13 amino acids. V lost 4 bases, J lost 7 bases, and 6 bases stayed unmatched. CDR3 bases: TGTGCCAGCAGTTCAGGACTAGCTTGGGAGCAGTACTTC. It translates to CASSSGLAWEQYF.

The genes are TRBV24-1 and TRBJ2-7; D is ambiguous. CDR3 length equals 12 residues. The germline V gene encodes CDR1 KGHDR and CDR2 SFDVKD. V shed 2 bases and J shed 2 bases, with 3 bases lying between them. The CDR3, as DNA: TGTGCCACCAGTGATTATACCTACGAGCAGTACTTC. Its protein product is CATSDYTYEQYF.

The CDR3: CASSLEAGGRTEAFF. The DNA of the CDR3 is TGTGCCAGCAGCTTGGAGGCAGGGGGCAGGACTGAAGCTTTCTTT. The chain couples TRBV5-4 to TRBJ1-1; 8 bases map to TRBD1. Germline V CDR1 and CDR2: SGHNT, YYREEE (reference sequence). V gave up 0 bases and J gave up 5 bases; unmatched junction bases: 6. The CDR3 runs to 15 residues.

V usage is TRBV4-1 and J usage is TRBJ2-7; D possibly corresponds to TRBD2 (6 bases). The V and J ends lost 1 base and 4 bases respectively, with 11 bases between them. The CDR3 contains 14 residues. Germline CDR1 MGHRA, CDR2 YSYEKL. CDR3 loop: CASSQGDWNYEQYF. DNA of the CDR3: TGCGCCAGCAGCCAAGGGGACTGGAATTACGAGCAGTACTTC.

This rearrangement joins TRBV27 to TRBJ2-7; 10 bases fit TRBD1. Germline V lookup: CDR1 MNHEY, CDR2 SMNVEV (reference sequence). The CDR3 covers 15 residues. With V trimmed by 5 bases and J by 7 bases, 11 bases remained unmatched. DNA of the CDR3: TGTGCCAGCAGTAAGGGGACAGGGGACGTGGGGGAGCAGTACTTC. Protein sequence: CASSKGTGDVGEQYF.

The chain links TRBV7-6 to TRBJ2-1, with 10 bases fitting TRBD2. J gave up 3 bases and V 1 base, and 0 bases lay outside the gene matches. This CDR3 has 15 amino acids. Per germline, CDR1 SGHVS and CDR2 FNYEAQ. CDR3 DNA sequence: TGTGCCAGCAGCTTAGGACTAGCGGGCTACAATGAGCAGTTCTTC. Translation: CASSLGLAGYNEQFF.

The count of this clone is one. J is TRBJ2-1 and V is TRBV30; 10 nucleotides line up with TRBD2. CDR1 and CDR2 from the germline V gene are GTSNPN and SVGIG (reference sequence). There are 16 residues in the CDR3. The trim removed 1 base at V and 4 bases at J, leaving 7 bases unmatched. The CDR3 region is CAWSAHPLAGYNEQFF. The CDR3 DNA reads TGTGCCTGGAGTGCCCACCCACTAGCGGGGTACAATGAGCAGTTCTTC.

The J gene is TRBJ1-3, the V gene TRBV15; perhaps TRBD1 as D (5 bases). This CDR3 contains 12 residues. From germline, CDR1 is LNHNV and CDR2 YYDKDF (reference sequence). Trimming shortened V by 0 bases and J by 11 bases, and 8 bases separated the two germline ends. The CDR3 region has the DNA TGTGCCACCAGCAGAGAGGGGACTTCCATATATTTT. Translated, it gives CATSREGTSIYF.

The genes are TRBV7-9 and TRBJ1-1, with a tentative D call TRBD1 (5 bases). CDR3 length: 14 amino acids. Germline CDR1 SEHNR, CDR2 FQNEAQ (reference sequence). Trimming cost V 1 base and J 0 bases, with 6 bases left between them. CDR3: CASSLDRLNTEAFF. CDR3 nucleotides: TGTGCCAGCAGCTTAGACAGGCTGAACACTGAAGCTTTCTTT.

CDR3 sequence: CASSTGSGNTIYF. For the CDR3, the DNA is TGTGCCAGTAGCACAGGCTCTGGAAACACCATATATTTT. This chain links TRBV19 with TRBJ1-3; perhaps TRBD1 as D (5 bases). In germline, CDR1 is LNHDA, CDR2 SQIVND (reference sequence). Trimming took 6 bases from V and 0 from J, leaving 6 bases between them. The CDR3 consists of 13 residues.

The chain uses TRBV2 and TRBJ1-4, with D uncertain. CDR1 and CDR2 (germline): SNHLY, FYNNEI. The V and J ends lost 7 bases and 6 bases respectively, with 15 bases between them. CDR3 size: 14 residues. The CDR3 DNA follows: TGTGCCAGCACCGGGGTGCGCAAAGATGAAAAACTGTTTTTT. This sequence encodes CASTGVRKDEKLFF. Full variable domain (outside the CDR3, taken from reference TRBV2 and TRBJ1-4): EPEVTQTPSHQVTQMGQEVILRCVPISNHLYFYWYRQILGQKVEFLVSFYNNEISEKSEIFDDQFSVERPDGSNFTLKIRSTKLEDSAMYFCASTGVRKDEKLFFGSGTQLSVL.